This T cell receptor beta chain came from a study of blood T cell repertoires in COVID-19. Study overall: Acute and convalescent COVID-19 specimens originated in the United States, Italy and Spain.

Repertoires were generated with immunoSEQ multiplex PCR, while TCRdb's copy carries only in-frame clones and drops some. The profile shows roughly 180,000 clones, 80% to 85% of them singletons. The receptor's source is an elderly woman with COVID-19, enrolled during active disease. Sequenced: peripheral blood.

The CDR3 region has the DNA TGTGCCAGCCGCCTCAGGGGATCGGCCAAAAACATTCAGTACTTC. This translates into CASRLRGSAKNIQYF. V is TRBV19 and J is TRBJ2-4, with a tentative D call TRBD1 (6 bases). The CDR3 sequence is 15 residues long. V was cut by 9 bases and J by 1 base, with 16 bases left in between. Germline V CDR1 and CDR2: LNHDA, SQIVND (reference sequence).